This TCR beta chain comes out of a study of cytomegalovirus exposure and HLA in healthy donors. General study findings and limits: TCR beta sequences reportedly predicted most subjects' HLA-A and HLA-B alleles accurately.

As concerns this clone: Its cognate antigen is unknown.

The V and J ends lost 3 bases and 4 bases respectively, with 9 bases between them. Per germline, CDR1 LGHNA and CDR2 YNFKEQ. This CDR3 contains 14 residues. The primer mix had 60 Vbeta and 13 Jbeta primers. Some clones are missing from TCRdb's copy, which holds only in-frame ones; the method was immunoSEQ multiplex PCR. This table holds about 37,000 clones, roughly 81% found once. V and J are TRBV4-2 and TRBJ2-2; TRBD1 is a possible D gene (6 bases). The receptor was derived from a woman in her 40s in good health and CMV-seronegative. The sample comprised PBMCs. CDR3 nucleotide sequence: TGTGCCAGCAGCCAGTGGACAGCCACCGGGGAGCTGTTTTTT. Encoded protein: CASSQWTATGELFF.